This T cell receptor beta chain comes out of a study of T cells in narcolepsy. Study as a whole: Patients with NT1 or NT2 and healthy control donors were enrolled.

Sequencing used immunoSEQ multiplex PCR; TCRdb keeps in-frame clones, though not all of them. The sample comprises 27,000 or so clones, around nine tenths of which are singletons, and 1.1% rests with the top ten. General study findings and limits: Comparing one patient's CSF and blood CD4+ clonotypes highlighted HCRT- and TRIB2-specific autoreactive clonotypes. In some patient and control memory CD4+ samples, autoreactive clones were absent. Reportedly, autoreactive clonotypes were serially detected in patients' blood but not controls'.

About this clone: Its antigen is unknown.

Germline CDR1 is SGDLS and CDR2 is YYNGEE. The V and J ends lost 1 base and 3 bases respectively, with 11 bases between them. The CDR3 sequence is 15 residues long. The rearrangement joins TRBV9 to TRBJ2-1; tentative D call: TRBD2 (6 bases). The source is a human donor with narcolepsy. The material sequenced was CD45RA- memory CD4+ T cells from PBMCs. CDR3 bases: TGTGCCAGCAGCGTACGAGGGGAGGACTACAATGAGCAGTTCTTC. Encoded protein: CASSVRGEDYNEQFF. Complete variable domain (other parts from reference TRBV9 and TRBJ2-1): DSGVTQTPKHLITATGQRVTLRCSPRSGDLSVYWYQQSLDQGLQFLIQYYNGEERAKGNILERFSAQQFPDLHSELNLSSLELGDSALYFCASSVRGEDYNEQFFGPGTRLTVL.